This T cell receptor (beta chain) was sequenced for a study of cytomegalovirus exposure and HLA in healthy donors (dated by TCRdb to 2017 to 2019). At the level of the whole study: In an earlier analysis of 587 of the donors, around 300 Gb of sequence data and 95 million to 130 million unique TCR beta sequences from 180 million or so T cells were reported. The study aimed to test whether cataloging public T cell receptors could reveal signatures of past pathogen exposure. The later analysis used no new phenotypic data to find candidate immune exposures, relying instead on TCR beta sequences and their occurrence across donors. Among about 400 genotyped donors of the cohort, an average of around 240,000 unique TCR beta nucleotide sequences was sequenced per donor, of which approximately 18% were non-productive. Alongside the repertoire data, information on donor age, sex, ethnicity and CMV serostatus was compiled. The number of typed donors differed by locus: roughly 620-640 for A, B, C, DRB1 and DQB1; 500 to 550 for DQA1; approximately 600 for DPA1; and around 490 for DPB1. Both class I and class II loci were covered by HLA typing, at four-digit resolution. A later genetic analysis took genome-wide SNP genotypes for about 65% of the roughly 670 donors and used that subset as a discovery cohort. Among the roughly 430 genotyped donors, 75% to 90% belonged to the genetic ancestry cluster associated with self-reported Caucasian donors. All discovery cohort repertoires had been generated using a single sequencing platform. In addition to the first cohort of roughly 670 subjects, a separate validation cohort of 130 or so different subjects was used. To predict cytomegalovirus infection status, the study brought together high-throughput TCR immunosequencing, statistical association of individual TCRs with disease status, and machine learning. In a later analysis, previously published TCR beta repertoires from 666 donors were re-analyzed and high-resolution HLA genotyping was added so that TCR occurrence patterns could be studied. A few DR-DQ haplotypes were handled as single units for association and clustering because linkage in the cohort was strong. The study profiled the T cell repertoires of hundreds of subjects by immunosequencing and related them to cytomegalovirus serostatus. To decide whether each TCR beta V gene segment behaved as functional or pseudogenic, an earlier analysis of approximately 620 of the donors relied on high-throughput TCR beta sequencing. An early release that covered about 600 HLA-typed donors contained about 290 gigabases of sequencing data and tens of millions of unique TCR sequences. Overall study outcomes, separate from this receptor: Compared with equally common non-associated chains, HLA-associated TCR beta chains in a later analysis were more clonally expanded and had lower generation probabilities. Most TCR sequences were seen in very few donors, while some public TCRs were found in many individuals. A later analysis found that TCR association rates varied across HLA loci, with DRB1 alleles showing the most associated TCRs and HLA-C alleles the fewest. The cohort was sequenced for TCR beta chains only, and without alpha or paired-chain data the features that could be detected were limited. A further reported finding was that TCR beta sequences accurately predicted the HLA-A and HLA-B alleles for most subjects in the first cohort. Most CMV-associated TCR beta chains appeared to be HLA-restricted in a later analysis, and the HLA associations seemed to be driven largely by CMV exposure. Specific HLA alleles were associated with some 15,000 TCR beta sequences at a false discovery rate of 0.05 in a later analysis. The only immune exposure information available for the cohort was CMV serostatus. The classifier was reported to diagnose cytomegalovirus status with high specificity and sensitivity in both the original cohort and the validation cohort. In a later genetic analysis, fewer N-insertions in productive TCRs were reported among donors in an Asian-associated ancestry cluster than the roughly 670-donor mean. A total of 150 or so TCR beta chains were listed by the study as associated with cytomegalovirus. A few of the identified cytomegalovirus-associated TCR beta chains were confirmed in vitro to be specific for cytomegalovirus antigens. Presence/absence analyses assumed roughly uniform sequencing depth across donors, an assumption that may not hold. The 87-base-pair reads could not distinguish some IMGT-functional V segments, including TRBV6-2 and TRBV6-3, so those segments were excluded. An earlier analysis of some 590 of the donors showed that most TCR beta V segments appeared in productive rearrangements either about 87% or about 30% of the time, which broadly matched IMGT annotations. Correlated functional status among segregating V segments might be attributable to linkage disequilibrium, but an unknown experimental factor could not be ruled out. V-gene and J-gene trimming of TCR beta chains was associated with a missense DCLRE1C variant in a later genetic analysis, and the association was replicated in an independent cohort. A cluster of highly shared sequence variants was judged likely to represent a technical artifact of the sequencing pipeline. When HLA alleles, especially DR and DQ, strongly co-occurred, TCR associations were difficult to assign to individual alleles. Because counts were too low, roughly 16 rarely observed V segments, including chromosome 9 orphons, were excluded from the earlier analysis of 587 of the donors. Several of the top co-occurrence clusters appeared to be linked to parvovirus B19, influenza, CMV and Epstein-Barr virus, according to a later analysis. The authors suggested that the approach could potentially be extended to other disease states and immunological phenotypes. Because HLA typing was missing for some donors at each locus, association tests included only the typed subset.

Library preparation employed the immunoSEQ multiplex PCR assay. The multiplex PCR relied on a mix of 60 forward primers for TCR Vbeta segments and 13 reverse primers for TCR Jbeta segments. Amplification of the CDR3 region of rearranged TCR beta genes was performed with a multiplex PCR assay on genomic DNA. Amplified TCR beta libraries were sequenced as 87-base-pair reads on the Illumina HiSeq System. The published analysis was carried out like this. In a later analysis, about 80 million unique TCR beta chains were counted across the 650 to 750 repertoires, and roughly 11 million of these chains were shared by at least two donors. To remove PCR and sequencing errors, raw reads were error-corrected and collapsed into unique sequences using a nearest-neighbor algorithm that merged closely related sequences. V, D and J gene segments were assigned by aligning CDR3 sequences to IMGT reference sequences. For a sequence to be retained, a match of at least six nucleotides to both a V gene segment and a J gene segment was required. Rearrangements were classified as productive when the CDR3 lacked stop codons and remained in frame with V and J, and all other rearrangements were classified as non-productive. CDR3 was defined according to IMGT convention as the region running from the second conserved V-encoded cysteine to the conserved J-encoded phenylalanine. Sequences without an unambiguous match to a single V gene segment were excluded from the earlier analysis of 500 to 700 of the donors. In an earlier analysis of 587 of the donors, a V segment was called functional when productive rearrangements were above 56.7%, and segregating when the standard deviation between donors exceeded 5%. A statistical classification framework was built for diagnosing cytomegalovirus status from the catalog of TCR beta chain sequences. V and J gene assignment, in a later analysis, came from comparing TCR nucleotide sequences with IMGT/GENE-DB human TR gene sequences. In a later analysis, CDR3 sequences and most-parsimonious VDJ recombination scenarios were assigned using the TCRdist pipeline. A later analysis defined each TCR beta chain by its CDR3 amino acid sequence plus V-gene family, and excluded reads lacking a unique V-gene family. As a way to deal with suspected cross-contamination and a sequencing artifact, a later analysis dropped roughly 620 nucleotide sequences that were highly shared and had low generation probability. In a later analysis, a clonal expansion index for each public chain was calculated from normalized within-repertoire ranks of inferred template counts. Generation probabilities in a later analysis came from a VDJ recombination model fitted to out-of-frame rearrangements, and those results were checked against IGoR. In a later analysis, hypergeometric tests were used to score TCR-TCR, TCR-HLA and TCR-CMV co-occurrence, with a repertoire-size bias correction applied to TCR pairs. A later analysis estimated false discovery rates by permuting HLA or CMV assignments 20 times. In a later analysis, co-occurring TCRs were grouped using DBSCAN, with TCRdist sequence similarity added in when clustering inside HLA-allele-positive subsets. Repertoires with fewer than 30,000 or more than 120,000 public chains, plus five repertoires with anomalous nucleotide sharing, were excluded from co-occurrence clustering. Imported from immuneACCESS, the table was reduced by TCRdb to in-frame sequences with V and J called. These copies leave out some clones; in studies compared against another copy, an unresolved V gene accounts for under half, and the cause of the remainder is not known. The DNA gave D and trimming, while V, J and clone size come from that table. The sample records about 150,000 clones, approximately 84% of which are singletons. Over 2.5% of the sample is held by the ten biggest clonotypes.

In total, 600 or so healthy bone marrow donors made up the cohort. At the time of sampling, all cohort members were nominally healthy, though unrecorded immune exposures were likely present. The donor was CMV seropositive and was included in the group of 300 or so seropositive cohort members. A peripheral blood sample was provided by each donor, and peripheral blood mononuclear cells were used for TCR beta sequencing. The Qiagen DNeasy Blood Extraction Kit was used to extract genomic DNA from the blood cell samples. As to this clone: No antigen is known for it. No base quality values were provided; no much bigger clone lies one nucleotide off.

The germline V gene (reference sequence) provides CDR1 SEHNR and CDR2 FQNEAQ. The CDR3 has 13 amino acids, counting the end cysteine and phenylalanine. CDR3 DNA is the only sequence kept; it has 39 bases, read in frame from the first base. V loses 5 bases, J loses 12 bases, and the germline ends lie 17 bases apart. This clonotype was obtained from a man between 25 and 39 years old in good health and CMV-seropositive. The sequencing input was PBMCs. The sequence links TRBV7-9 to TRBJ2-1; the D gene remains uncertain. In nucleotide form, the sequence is TGTGCCAGCAGCCCTCAATCACCAGAGCGGCAGTTCTTC. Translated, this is CASSPQSPERQFF.